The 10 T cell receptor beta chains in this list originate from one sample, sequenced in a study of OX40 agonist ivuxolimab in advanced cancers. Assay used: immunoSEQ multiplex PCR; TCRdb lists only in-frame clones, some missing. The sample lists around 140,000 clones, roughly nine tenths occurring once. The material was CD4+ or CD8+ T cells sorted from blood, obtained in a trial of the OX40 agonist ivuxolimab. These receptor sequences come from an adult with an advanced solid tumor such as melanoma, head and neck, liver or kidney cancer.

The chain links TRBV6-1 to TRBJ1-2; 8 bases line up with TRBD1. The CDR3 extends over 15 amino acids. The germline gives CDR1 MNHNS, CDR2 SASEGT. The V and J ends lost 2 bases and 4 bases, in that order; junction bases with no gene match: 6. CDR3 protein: CASSEQGAGGYGYTF. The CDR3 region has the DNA TGTGCCAGCAGTGAACAGGGGGCTGGTGGCTATGGCTACACCTTC.

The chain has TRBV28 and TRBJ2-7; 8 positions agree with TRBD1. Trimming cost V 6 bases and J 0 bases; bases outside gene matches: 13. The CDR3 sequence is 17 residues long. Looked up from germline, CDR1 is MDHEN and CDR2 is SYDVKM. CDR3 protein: CASSPLVRQGSSYEQYF. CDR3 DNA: TGTGCCAGCAGCCCCTTGGTCCGACAGGGGAGCTCCTACGAGCAGTACTTC.

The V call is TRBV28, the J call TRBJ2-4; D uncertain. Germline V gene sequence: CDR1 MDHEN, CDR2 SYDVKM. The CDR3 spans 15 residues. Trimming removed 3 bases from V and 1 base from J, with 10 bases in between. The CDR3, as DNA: TGTGCCAGCAGTTTTGCAGGAGAGGCCAAAAACATTCAGTACTTC. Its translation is CASSFAGEAKNIQYF.

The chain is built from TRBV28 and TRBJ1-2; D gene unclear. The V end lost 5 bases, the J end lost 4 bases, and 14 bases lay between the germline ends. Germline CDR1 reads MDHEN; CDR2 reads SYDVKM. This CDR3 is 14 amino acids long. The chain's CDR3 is CASSGDPRTYGYTF. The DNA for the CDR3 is TGTGCCAGCAGTGGCGACCCCCGGACCTATGGCTACACCTTC.

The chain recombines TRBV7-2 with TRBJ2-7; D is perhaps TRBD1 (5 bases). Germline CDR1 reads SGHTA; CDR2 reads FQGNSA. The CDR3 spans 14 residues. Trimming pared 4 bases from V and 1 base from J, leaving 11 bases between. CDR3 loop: CASSSGHISYEQYF. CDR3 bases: TGTGCCAGCAGCTCAGGACACATTTCCTACGAGCAGTACTTC.

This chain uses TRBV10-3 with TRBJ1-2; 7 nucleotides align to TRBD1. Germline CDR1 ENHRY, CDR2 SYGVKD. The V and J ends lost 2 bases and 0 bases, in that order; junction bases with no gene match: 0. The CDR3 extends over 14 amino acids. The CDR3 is CAISEQGANYGYTF. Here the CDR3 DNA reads TGTGCCATCAGTGAGCAGGGGGCTAACTATGGCTACACCTTC.

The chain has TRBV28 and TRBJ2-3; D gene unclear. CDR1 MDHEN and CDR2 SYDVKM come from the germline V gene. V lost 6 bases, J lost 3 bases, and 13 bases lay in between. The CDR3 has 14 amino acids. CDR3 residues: CASSPLTRTDTQYF. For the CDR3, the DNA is TGTGCCAGCAGCCCCTTGACCCGTACAGATACGCAGTATTTT.

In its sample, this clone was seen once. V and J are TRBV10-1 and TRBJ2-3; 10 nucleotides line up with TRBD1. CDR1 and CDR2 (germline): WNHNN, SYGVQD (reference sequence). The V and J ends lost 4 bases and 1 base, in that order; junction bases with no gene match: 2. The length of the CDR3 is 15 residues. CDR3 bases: TGCGCCAGCAGTGCCGGGACAGGGGGCACAGATACGCAGTATTTT. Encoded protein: CASSAGTGGTDTQYF.

The CDR3, as DNA: TGTGCCAGTAGTATCCCCCCAACATTTCATCGCACCTACAATGAGCAGTTCTTC. Protein product: CASSIPPTFHRTYNEQFF. This chain uses TRBV19 with TRBJ2-1; D remains unclear. The CDR3 spans 18 residues. Trimming cost V 3 bases and J 2 bases, with 20 bases left between them. CDR1 and CDR2 (germline): LNHDA, SQIVND (reference sequence). The entire variable domain, with the rest obtained from reference TRBV19 and TRBJ2-1, is as follows: DGGITQSPKYLFRKEGQNVTLSCEQNLNHDAMYWYRQDPGQGLRLIYYSQIVNDFQKGDIAEGYSVSREKKESFPLTVTSAQKNPTAFYLCASSIPPTFHRTYNEQFFGPGTRLTVL.

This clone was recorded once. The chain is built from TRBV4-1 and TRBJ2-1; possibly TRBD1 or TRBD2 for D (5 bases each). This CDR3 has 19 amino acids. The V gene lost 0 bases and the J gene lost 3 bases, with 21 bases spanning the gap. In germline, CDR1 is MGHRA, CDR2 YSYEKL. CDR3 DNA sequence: TGCGCCAGCAGCCAAGATAAACGGGGCACTGCCCGGCTCTACAATGAGCAGTTCTTC. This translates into CASSQDKRGTARLYNEQFF.